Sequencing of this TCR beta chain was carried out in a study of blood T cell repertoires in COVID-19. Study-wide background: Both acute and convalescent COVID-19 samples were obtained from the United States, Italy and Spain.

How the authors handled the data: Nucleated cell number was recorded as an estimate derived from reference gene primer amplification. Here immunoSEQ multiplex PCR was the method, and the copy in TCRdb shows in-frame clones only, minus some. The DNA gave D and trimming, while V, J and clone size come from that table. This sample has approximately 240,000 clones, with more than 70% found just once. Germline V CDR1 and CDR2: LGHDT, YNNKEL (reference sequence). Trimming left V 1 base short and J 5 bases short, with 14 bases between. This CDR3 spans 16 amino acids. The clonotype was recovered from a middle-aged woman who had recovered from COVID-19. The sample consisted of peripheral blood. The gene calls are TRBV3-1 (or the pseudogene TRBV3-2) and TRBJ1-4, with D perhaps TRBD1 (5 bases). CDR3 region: CASSQVSVGGNEKLFF. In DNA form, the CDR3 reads TGTGCCAGCAGCCAAGTTTCGGTGGGGGGAAATGAAAAACTGTTTTTT.